This T cell receptor beta chain appears in the sequencing data of a study of T cell responses to AZD1222 COVID-19 vaccine. Points on this clone: The antigen remains unidentified.

Between the trimmed V and J ends, which lost 2 bases and 1 base, there was a span of 8 bases. This CDR3 is 14 amino acids long. The V gene's germline CDR1 is MNHNS and CDR2 SASEGT. The method was immunoSEQ multiplex PCR; TCRdb's version includes in-frame clones alone and lacks a portion of them. The sample has about 66,000 clones; 90% to 95% are singletons. Points from the study as a whole: Vaccine-associated CD4 TCRs spanned spike, dominant at 160-218 and 743-854. Donor demographics were predominantly white British with a female majority; clonal diversity may be underestimated. Nearly half of spike-specific TCRs reportedly target unmutated variant regions. Every sample of the repertoires postdated the peak T cell response.

This specimen was peripheral blood, taken 28 days after the second dose of the MenACWY control vaccine. This chain joins TRBV6-1 and TRBJ1-1, with D perhaps TRBD1 (5 bases). This clonotype was obtained from an adult who received the MenACWY meningococcal vaccine as a control. Here the CDR3 reads CASSEYGGNTEAFF. CDR3 nucleotides: TGTGCCAGCAGTGAATATGGGGGGAACACTGAAGCTTTCTTT.